These T cell receptor beta chains were read from a single sample in a study of blood T cell repertoires in COVID-19. Assay: immunoSEQ multiplex PCR; the TCRdb copy retains only in-frame clones and omits some. The table lists approximately 250,000 clones, about 89% of them singletons. Sequencing was carried out using peripheral blood. The receptors were sampled from a man in his forties with active or convalescent COVID-19. Each CDR3 is given with its conserved first and last residue. A D gene is named only where the DNA matches it firmly. The listing skips clone size in some rows; elsewhere it reads once, few, many or a size class.

>.|TRBV5-1|TRBJ2-2|.
TGCGCCAGCTCCGAGGGGGCGAACACCGGGGAGCTGTTTTTT
CASSEGANTGELFF
>.|TRBV6-2/TRBV6-3|TRBJ1-1|once
TGTGCCAGCAGCCCCTGGGGGGGGGAAAGGAACACTGAAGCTTTCTTT
CASSPWGGERNTEAFF
>.|TRBV6-5|TRBJ1-4|.
TGTGCCACCCGGGACTGGGAGGAAAAACTGTTTTTT
CATRDWEEKLFF
>.|TRBV6-5|TRBJ2-7|.
TGTGCCAGCAGTTACTCGAGGCGGGACTACGAGCAGTACTTC
CASSYSRRDYEQYF
>TRBD1|TRBV9|TRBJ1-1|.
TGTGCCAGCAGCCTGGGCCCCCAGGGGGCGAACACTGAAGCTTTCTTT
CASSLGPQGANTEAFF
>TRBD1|TRBV5-4|TRBJ1-3|.
TGTGCCAGCAGCTTGTACGGAGGACAGGGGGCCGGAAACACCATATATTTT
CASSLYGGQGAGNTIYF
>TRBD2|TRBV28|TRBJ2-5|.
TGTGCCAGCGGGACTAGCGTGGAGACCCAGTACTTC
CASGTSVETQYF
>TRBD2|TRBV15|TRBJ2-3|.
TGTGCCACCAGCAGAGCGGGTCGGGGGGGTCCAGATACGCAGTATTTT
CATSRAGRGGPDTQYF
>TRBD1|TRBV24-1|TRBJ2-3|.
TGTGCCACCAGTGGTCGGGACAGAGCTAGCACAGATACGCAGTATTTT
CATSGRDRASTDTQYF
>TRBD2|TRBV7-3|TRBJ2-2|.
TGTGCCAGCGGGAGCGGGGGGGTCACCGGGGAGCTGTTTTTT
CASGSGGVTGELFF
>.|TRBV24-1|TRBJ2-2|.
TGTGCCACCAGTGACCAGGGGGGTTCAGCGAACACCGGGGAGCTGTTTTTT
CATSDQGGSANTGELFF
>.|TRBV7-8|TRBJ1-1|.
TGTGCCAGCAGCGGAGGACGAGGGAACACTGAAGCTTTCTTT
CASSGGRGNTEAFF
>.|TRBV24-1|TRBJ1-5|few
TGTGCCACCAGTGTGGCAGATAGCAATCAGCCCCAGCATTTT
CATSVADSNQPQHF
>.|TRBV11-2|TRBJ1-5|.
TGTGCCAGCAGCCGGCTCGGACAGACCCAAGGGCCCCAGCATTTT
CASSRLGQTQGPQHF
>.|TRBV5-1|TRBJ2-7|.
TGCGCCAGCAGCTTTGGGGGGATGGTCGACGAGCAGTACTTC
CASSFGGMVDEQYF
>.|TRBV6-5|TRBJ1-5|.
TGTGCCAGCAGTTCAGGGATGGATCAGCCCCAGCATTTT
CASSSGMDQPQHF
>TRBD1|TRBV2|TRBJ1-5|few
TGTGCCAGCAGTTCCACAGGGGTGGGAAATCAGCCCCAGCATTTT
CASSSTGVGNQPQHF
>.|TRBV5-6|TRBJ1-1|.
TGTGCCAGCAGCTTTGGACATCAGAACACTGAAGCTTTCTTT
CASSFGHQNTEAFF
>.|TRBV27|TRBJ1-4|.
TGTGCCAGCAGCCAGGTGATGACAACTAATGAAAAACTGTTTTTT
CASSQVMTTNEKLFF
>TRBD2|TRBV10-3|TRBJ2-1|.
TGTGCCATCACCTCCCTAGCGGGAAGGACCTACAATGAGCAGTTCTTC
CAITSLAGRTYNEQFF
>TRBD1|TRBV3-1/TRBV3-2|TRBJ1-6|.
TGTGCCAGCAGCCAAGGGTTGAGGGGGCCAAACCGCTCCTATAATTCACCCCTCCACTTT
CASSQGLRGPNRSYNSPLHF
>TRBD1|TRBV10-1|TRBJ1-1|once
TGCGCCAGCAGCGCAGACAGGGGGTCTCCCAGCACTGAAGCTTTCTTT
CASSADRGSPSTEAFF
>TRBD1|TRBV6-5|TRBJ1-3|.
TGTGCCAGCAGTTACTCGAACAGGGGGCATGGAAACACCATATATTTT
CASSYSNRGHGNTIYF
>.|TRBV4-1|TRBJ1-3|.
TGCGCCAGCAGCCAAGAGGAGTCCCTATTCGAAAACACCATATATTTT
CASSQEESLFENTIYF
>.|TRBV7-2|TRBJ2-1|.
TGTGCCAGCAGCTTACTGGCGGGGCAATCATCCTACAATGAGCAGTTCTTC
CASSLLAGQSSYNEQFF
>.|TRBV5-3|TRBJ1-5|.
TGTGCCAGAAGCTGTGGCAGGGTGGGCGATCAGCCCCAGCATTTT
CARSCGRVGDQPQHF
>TRBD1|TRBV5-1|TRBJ1-5|once
TGCGCCAGCAGTAGGGGGCCCCGCCAGCCCCAGCATTTT
CASSRGPRQPQHF
>TRBD1|TRBV7-3|TRBJ2-2|.
TGTGCCAGCAGCAATCGGACAGGGGTTGACACCGGGGAGCTGTTTTTT
CASSNRTGVDTGELFF
>.|TRBV30|TRBJ2-7|.
TGTGCCTGGGGGGAGGGGCAGGGGGTCGAGCAGTACTTC
CAWGEGQGVEQYF
>TRBD1|TRBV5-5|TRBJ1-4|.
TGTGCCAGCAGCCAGGACCCGGGACAGGGGGGAGGAACTAATGAAAAACTGTTTTTT
CASSQDPGQGGGTNEKLFF
>.|TRBV11-3|TRBJ1-3|few
TGTGCCAGCAGCTTAGCCCGCCGGGGAAACACCATATATTTT
CASSLARRGNTIYF
>TRBD1|TRBV9|TRBJ1-2|.
TGTGCCAGCAGCGTAGGGGACAGTGGCGGCTACACCTTC
CASSVGDSGGYTF
>TRBD2|TRBV9|TRBJ2-1|.
TGTGCCAGCAGCGTAGAGTCTAGCGGGAGACCTGAGCAGTTCTTC
CASSVESSGRPEQFF